Each of the 29 T cell receptor beta chains below was sequenced from the same sample in a study of T cells in women clearing cervical HPV infection. Profiled with immunoSEQ multiplex PCR; TCRdb holds only in-frame clones, not every one. The sample includes roughly 30,000 clones. Input material: blood buffy coat. Receptors were obtained from a woman between 18 and 70 years old with a cervical HPV16 infection that either progressed to CIN3+ or cleared (not recorded which).

Regarding this clone: The CDR3 end lies 3 residues beyond the end of the read and is filled in from the germline J gene. The chain combines TRBV7-2 with TRBJ1-2; possible D gene TRBD1, 6 bases. This CDR3 comprises 14 residues. Germline CDR1 and CDR2: SGHTA and FQGNSA. CDR3 loop: CASSKTGGPYDYTF. CDR3 DNA, as far as it was read: TGTGCCAGCAGCAAAACTGGGGGCCCCTACGAC. The full variable domain, with the rest looked up from reference TRBV7-2 and TRBJ1-2, is GAGVSQSPSNKVTEKGKDVELRCDPISGHTALYWYRQSLGQGLEFLIYFQGNSAPDKSGLPSDRFSAERTGGSVSTLTIQRTQQEDSAVYLCASSKTGGPYDYTFGSGTRLTVV.

On this clone: The sequence runs out 3 residues before the end of the CDR3; the remainder is reconstructed from the germline J gene. The V call is TRBV30, the J call TRBJ1-1; unclear D gene. Germline CDR1 is GTSNPN and CDR2 is SVGIG (reference sequence). The ends were cut back, 2 bases at V and 5 bases at J, with 6 bases in the middle. The CDR3 loop spans 11 amino acids. The CDR3 DNA, read in part, is TGTGCCTGGAGTAAGAGGACTGAA. Translating gives CAWSKRTE. The whole CDR3 sequence reads CAWSKRTEAFF.

For this clone: The read ends 3 residues early relative to the CDR3; the germline J gene fills the gap. The V gene is TRBV7-8, the J gene TRBJ1-2; 7 positions match TRBD1. The germline V gene encodes CDR1 SGHVS and CDR2 FQNEAQ. The CDR3 consists of 14 residues. The trim removed 4 bases at V and 2 bases at J, leaving 4 bases unmatched. CDR3 sequence: CASSSTGLNYGYTF. The CDR3 bases that were read are TGTGCCAGCAGCTCGACAGGGCTGAACTATGGC. The full variable domain, completed using reference TRBV7-8 and TRBJ1-2, is GAGVSQSPRYKVAKRGQDVALRCDPISGHVSLFWYQQALGQGPEFLTYFQNEAQLDKSGLPSDRFFAERPEGSVSTLKIQRTQQEDSAVYLCASSSTGLNYGYTFGSGTRLTVV.

Note on this clone: The missing CDR3 end, 3 residues past where the read stops, is filled in from the germline J gene. The chain uses TRBV2 and TRBJ2-1; 8 bases line up with TRBD1. V lost 2 bases, J lost 6 bases, and 9 bases stayed unmatched. The CDR3 loop spans 16 amino acids. Germline V lookup: CDR1 SNHLY, CDR2 FYNNEI. CDR3: CASSERTGRLGNEQFF. The CDR3 DNA, read in part, is TGTGCCAGCAGTGAAAGGACAGGGCGCCTAGGCAATGAG.

Concerning this clone: Other DNA sequences in this specimen translate into the identical CDR3. The sequenced CDR3 bases are TGTGCCAGCAGCTGGGACAGGGACTATGGC. As protein: CASSWDRDYG. The whole CDR3 is CASSWDRDYGYTF. The rearrangement joins TRBV7-2 to TRBJ1-2, with 9 bases lining up with TRBD1. The sequenced fragment ends 3 residues before the CDR3 boundary, so the rest is inferred from the germline J gene. V lost 4 bases to trimming and J lost 3 bases; unmatched junction nucleotides: 0. This CDR3 has 13 amino acids. Germline values: CDR1 SGHTA, CDR2 FQGNSA.

About this clone: The read terminates 3 residues before the CDR3 end, so the remaining end is supplied by the germline J gene. This chain uses TRBV5-1 with TRBJ2-2; 8 nucleotides match TRBD2. The V gene's germline CDR1 is SGHRS and CDR2 YFSETQ. This CDR3 spans 19 amino acids. After removal of 0 bases from V and 0 bases from J, the junction contained 10 bases not matched to a gene. Here the CDR3 reads CASSLAGVPGLANTGELFF. CDR3 bases read: TGCGCCAGCAGCTTGGCCGGAGTCCCGGGACTAGCGAACACCGGGGAG.

Details on this clone: The read comes to an end 3 residues before the CDR3 does, leaving the germline J gene to fill in the end. The rearrangement joins TRBV2 to TRBJ1-2, with 10 bases aligning to TRBD1. The CDR3 loop spans 15 amino acids. The germline V gene has CDR1 SNHLY and CDR2 FYNNEI. The covered CDR3 bases are TGTGCCACCGTGCCCTCGGGACAGGGGACCCATGAC. Translated: CATVPSGQGTHD. The whole CDR3 sequence reads CATVPSGQGTHDYTF.

To note about this clone: The CDR3 end falls 3 residues outside the read, so it is completed with the germline J gene. The chain combines TRBV6-4 with TRBJ2-2, with D hard to call. Germline assignment: CDR1 MRHNA and CDR2 SNTAGT. This CDR3 contains 14 residues. This CDR3 reads CASSDFSANSPLFF. CDR3 DNA, as far as it was read: TGTGCCAGCAGTGACTTTTCCGCTAATTCACCG.

As concerns this clone: The read finishes 3 residues shy of the CDR3 end, and the germline J gene is used to complete it. This chain uses TRBV18 with TRBJ1-4; 9 positions agree with TRBD1. The trim removed 3 bases at V and 6 bases at J, leaving 5 bases unmatched. The CDR3 contains 15 residues. Germline values: CDR1 KGHSH, CDR2 LQKENI. CDR3 sequence: CASSPTGGRDEKLFF. The sequenced CDR3 bases are TGTGCCAGCTCACCTACAGGGGGCAGAGATGAAAAA.

On this clone itself: The CDR3 end falls 3 residues outside the read, so it is completed with the germline J gene. This chain links TRBV18 with TRBJ2-2; 9 bases line up with TRBD1. CDR3 length: 17 residues. The germline gives CDR1 KGHSH, CDR2 LQKENI. CDR3: CASSPSRDRDGAEKLFF. The sequenced part of the CDR3 DNA is TGTGCCAGCTCACCGTCCCGGGACAGGGACGGGGCCGAAAAG. Combining the CDR3 with reference TRBV18 and TRBJ2-2 gives the whole variable domain NAGVMQNPRHLVRRRGQEARLRCSPMKGHSHVYWYRQLPEEGLKFMVYLQKENIIDESGMPKERFSAEFPKEGPSILRIQQVVRGDSAAYFCASSPSRDRDGAEKLFFGEGSRLTVL.

Concerning this clone: With the read ending 3 residues before the CDR3 end, the germline J gene is used to fill in that end. J is TRBJ2-5 and V is TRBV4-2; weak D call: TRBD1 (7 bases). The ends were cut back, 1 base at V and 0 bases at J, with 15 bases in the middle. CDR3 length: 17 residues. Per germline, CDR1 LGHNA and CDR2 YNFKEQ. CDR3 DNA, as far as it was read: TGTGCCAGCAGCCAAGCGGAGGGGGCCCAGTACCAAGAGACC. Translated, it gives CASSQAEGAQYQET. The full CDR3 sequence reads CASSQAEGAQYQETQYF.

Comments on this clone: The DNA ends 3 residues before the CDR3 does, and the rest of the CDR3 is filled in from the germline J gene. The V gene is TRBV7-3, the J gene TRBJ1-1; D is possibly TRBD1 (5 bases). The length of the CDR3 is 15 residues. CDR1 and CDR2 (germline): SGHTA, FQGTGA. V shed 5 bases and J shed 6 bases, with 19 bases lying between them. The CDR3 sequence: CASSPTGGANAEAFF. The CDR3 DNA, read in part, is TGTGCCAGCAGCCCCACGGGAGGGGCTAACGCTGAA.

A note on this clone: The read finishes 3 residues shy of the CDR3 end, and the germline J gene is used to complete it. V is TRBV24-1 and J is TRBJ1-2; 8 bases match TRBD1. The germline CDR1 and CDR2 sequences are KGHDR and SFDVKD. This CDR3 has 14 residues. The CDR3 loop is CATSDFGRGHGYTF. The CDR3 bases that were read are TGTGCCACCAGTGATTTTGGCAGGGGGCACGGC.

With regard to this clone: The CDR3 goes on 3 residues after the read ends, and that part is filled in from the germline J gene. This chain uses TRBV4-1 with TRBJ2-4; weak D call: TRBD1 (6 bases). Germline V CDR1 and CDR2: MGHRA, YSYEKL. V lost 5 bases to trimming and J lost 1 base, with 12 bases between them. The CDR3 runs to 15 residues. The CDR3 is CASSSTTGAKNIQYF. Partial CDR3 DNA: TGCGCCAGCAGCTCGACAACAGGGGCCAAAAACATT.

On this clone itself: Read coverage stops 3 residues before the CDR3 terminus; the germline J gene supplies the remainder. V usage is TRBV7-9 and J usage is TRBJ2-7, with a weak D call TRBD1 (7 bases). Trimming took off 3 bases at V and 5 bases at J, with 17 bases between the two ends. The CDR3 extends over 15 amino acids. Germline lookup yields CDR1 SEHNR and CDR2 FQNEAQ (reference sequence). Partial CDR3 DNA: TGTGCCAGCAGCTTTGCGGGGACAGTAGGCCACGAG. It is translated as CASSFAGTVGHE. The complete CDR3 protein is CASSFAGTVGHEQYF.

As concerns this clone: The CDR3 end lies 3 residues beyond the end of the read and is filled in from the germline J gene. V and J are TRBV4-1 and TRBJ1-2, with 7 bases fitting TRBD1. Germline V gene lookup returns CDR1 MGHRA and CDR2 YSYEKL. The CDR3 length is 14 residues. The part of the CDR3 DNA that was read is TGCGCCAGCAGCCAAGGGACAGGAAGGGTCGGC. Translated: CASSQGTGRVG. The CDR3 in its entirety is CASSQGTGRVGYTF.

Details on this clone: The read ends 3 residues shy of where the CDR3 ends; the end is completed using the germline J gene. This chain connects TRBV18 to TRBJ2-3; TRBD1 matches at 10 bases. CDR3 length: 15 amino acids. Germline values: CDR1 KGHSH, CDR2 LQKENI. CDR3: CASSQGQGTNQPQYF. CDR3 DNA (partial): TGTGCCAGCTCACAGGGACAGGGGACGAATCAGCCG.

As regards this clone: Coverage ceases 3 residues before the CDR3 finishes, and the germline J gene fills in the end. The chain links TRBV18 to TRBJ1-4; TRBD1 agrees at 9 bases. Germline CDR1 KGHSH, CDR2 LQKENI. The CDR3 length is 14 residues. V was pared by 4 bases and J by 8 bases, with 5 bases of the junction left unmatched. The CDR3 bases that were read are TGTGCCAGCTCACAGGGGACAGGGAGAGAAAAA. Its translation: CASSQGTGREK. The complete CDR3 reads CASSQGTGREKLFF.

On this clone itself: The germline gene is not matched at one end of the junction; a read error may be the cause. The read terminates 3 residues before the CDR3 end, so the remaining end is supplied by the germline J gene. J is TRBJ2-3 and V is TRBV7-9, with TRBD2 identical over 7 bases. This CDR3 has 15 residues. Germline CDR1 reads SEHNR; CDR2 reads FQNEAQ (reference sequence). The chain's CDR3 is CASGLVASGLDTQYF. The sequenced part of the CDR3 DNA is TGTGCCAGCGGCTTAGTGGCTAGCGGCCTAGATACG.

Points on this clone: The sequence runs out 3 residues before the end of the CDR3; the remainder is reconstructed from the germline J gene. The chain joins TRBV18 to TRBJ2-3; 9 bases match TRBD2. Germline lookup yields CDR1 KGHSH and CDR2 LQKENI. There are 16 residues in the CDR3. CDR3 sequence reads: CASSPTSGGFQETQYF. The covered CDR3 bases are TGTGCCAGCTCACCGACTAGCGGAGGTTTTCAGGAGACG.

Remarks on this clone: The sequenced fragment ends 3 residues before the CDR3 boundary, so the rest is inferred from the germline J gene. V and J are TRBV6-2 or TRBV6-3 and TRBJ2-7; a possible D gene is TRBD1 (7 bases). V was trimmed by 10 bases and J by 4 bases, leaving 23 bases between them. Per the germline V gene, CDR1 is MNHEY and CDR2 is SVGEGT. The CDR3 extends over 15 amino acids. The sequenced part of the CDR3 DNA is TGTGCCACTAAATACACAGGGGAGGAGGGGTACGAG. Translating it yields CATKYTGEEGYE. The whole CDR3 is CATKYTGEEGYEQYF.

The chain's CDR3 is CAWSRDSYGYTF. CDR3 bases read: TGTGCCTGGAGCCGGGACAGCTATGGC. The chain couples TRBV30 to TRBJ1-2; 7 positions agree with TRBD1. The CDR3 is cut off 3 residues early in the read; its end comes from the germline J gene. V shed 3 bases, J shed 4 bases, and the junction held 2 bases outside the gene matches. The germline V gene has CDR1 GTSNPN and CDR2 SVGIG (reference sequence). The CDR3 totals 12 residues.

On this clone itself: The CDR3 goes on 3 residues after the read ends, and that part is filled in from the germline J gene. The chain combines TRBV5-1 with TRBJ2-3; TRBD1 agrees at 8 bases. Germline V gives CDR1 SGHRS, CDR2 YFSETQ. This CDR3 is 14 amino acids long. Partial CDR3 DNA: TGCGCCAGCAGCTTCGGACAGGGCCAAGAGACG. Residues: CASSFGQGQET. The whole CDR3 reads CASSFGQGQETQYF.

A remark on this clone: The read ends 3 residues before the CDR3 terminus; that terminus is restored from the germline J gene. J is TRBJ2-2 and V is TRBV9; possibly TRBD1 for D (6 bases). With 6 bases removed from V and 3 bases from J, the gap between germline ends came to 15 bases. CDR3 size: 15 residues. Germline CDR1 and CDR2: SGDLS and YYNGEE. The CDR3 here is CASNAMGHYTGELFF. The CDR3 DNA, read in part, is TGTGCCAGCAACGCCATGGGACACTACACCGGGGAG.

The part of the CDR3 DNA that was read is TGTGCCAGCAGTTCCAGACACACAGATACG. Protein sequence: CASSSRHTDT. From start to end, the CDR3 is CASSSRHTDTQYF. The chain has TRBV12-3 or TRBV12-4 and TRBJ2-3, with D unresolved. Read data end 3 residues before the CDR3 end; the end is taken from the germline J gene. CDR3 length equals 13 residues. V was clipped by 4 bases and J by 2 bases, with 7 bases between them.

To note about this clone: The read halts 3 residues ahead of the CDR3 end, with the missing end drawn from the germline J gene. The genes are TRBV6-1 and TRBJ2-2; D is possibly TRBD2 (5 bases). Germline V gives CDR1 MNHNS, CDR2 SASEGT. The CDR3 spans 17 residues. This CDR3 is CASSEGGQSSYNSPLFF. CDR3 bases read: TGTGCCAGCAGTGAAGGAGGGCAAAGCTCCTATAATTCACCG.

Points on this clone: The read terminates 3 residues before the CDR3 end, so the remaining end is supplied by the germline J gene. The chain is built from TRBV20-1 and TRBJ1-1; unclear D gene. Germline CDR1 DFQATT, CDR2 SNEGSKA (reference sequence). This CDR3 is 10 amino acids long. The CDR3 here is CSASRLKAFF. CDR3 DNA, as far as it was read: TGCAGTGCTAGTAGACTCAAA.

Of note for this clone: Read coverage stops 3 residues before the CDR3 terminus; the germline J gene supplies the remainder. This chain joins TRBV2 and TRBJ2-3; 9 nucleotides match TRBD1. The CDR3 has 15 residues. V trimming: 5 bases; J trimming: 4 bases; junction bases outside the gene matches: 7. Germline-derived CDR1 and CDR2 are SNHLY and FYNNEI. CDR3 DNA, as far as it was read: TGTGCCAGCAGTCTGACAGGGGGGAGGGCAGATACG. Its translation: CASSLTGGRADT. The entire CDR3 sequence reads CASSLTGGRADTQYF.

Concerning this clone: The sequenced fragment ends 3 residues before the CDR3 boundary, so the rest is inferred from the germline J gene. The chain employs TRBV6-1 and TRBJ2-3; 10 bases map to TRBD2. The V gene end was trimmed by 1 base and the J gene end by 5 bases; junction bases not matched to a gene: 6. The CDR3 runs 16 residues. Germline V gene data show CDR1 as MNHNS and CDR2 as SASEGT. The sequenced CDR3 bases are TGTGCCAGCAGTGAAGAGCTAGCGGGGGAGGGAGATACG. Translated: CASSEELAGEGDT. The whole CDR3 is CASSEELAGEGDTQYF.